The 14 T cell receptor beta chains below come from one sample, sequenced in a study of T-cell reconstitution after alpha-beta-depleted transplantation in children. The study's findings and limits: Newly made T cells mostly supplied T-cell counts and diversity one year after transplant.

It was with unique molecular identifiers that the TCRbeta library was prepared. TCRdb reprocessed the PCR reads with MiXCR, giving one entry per CDR3 protein. The sample records fewer than 350,000 distinct CDR3 sequences, just over 7.5% being singletons. These receptors' targets are unknown. Sequences were derived from peripheral blood, sampled 360 days after TCRalphabeta/CD19-depleted stem cell transplant. The source of these receptors is a female patient aged 2 to 10 who had a stem cell transplant for Fanconi anemia, so the T cells may come from the graft donor.

This clonotype occurred many times. The chain is built from TRBV15 and TRBJ2-3; D not resolved. CDR1 is LNHNV and CDR2 is YYDKDF in the germline V gene (reference sequence). Trimming cost V 2 bases and J 6 bases, with 6 bases left between them. This CDR3 has 12 residues. The CDR3 sequence: CATSRKGDTQYF. DNA for the CDR3: TGTGCCACCAGCAGAAAAGGGGATACGCAGTATTTT. Looking up the rest from reference TRBV15 and TRBJ2-3 gives the full variable domain: DAMVIQNPRYQVTQFGKPVTLSCSQTLNHNVMYWYQQKSSQAPKLLFHYYDKDFNNEADTPDNFQSRRPNTSFCFLDIRSPGLGDTAMYLCATSRKGDTQYFGPGTRLTVL.

V gene TRBV30 combines with J gene TRBJ1-1; D is unresolved. Looked up from germline, CDR1 is GTSNPN and CDR2 is SVGIG (reference sequence). The CDR3 extends over 12 amino acids. V lost 0 bases and J 5 bases, leaving 7 bases between the germline ends. CDR3 bases: TGTGCCTGGAGTGTAGCCATGACTGAAGCTTTCTTT. It is translated as CAWSVAMTEAFF. Supplemented by reference TRBV30 and TRBJ1-1, the full variable domain reads SQTIHQWPATLVQPVGSPLSLECTVEGTSNPNLYWYRQAAGRGLQLLFYSVGIGQISSEVPQNLSASRPQDRQFILSSKKLLLSDSGFYLCAWSVAMTEAFFGQGTRLTVV.

The rearrangement uses TRBV11-2 and TRBJ2-1; D gene ambiguous. The germline CDR1 and CDR2 sequences are SGHAT and FQNNGV. V was trimmed by 0 bases and J by 8 bases, leaving 8 bases between them. CDR3 length equals 13 residues. The CDR3 nucleotides are TGTGCCAGCAGCTTAGATCTTATTGATGAGCAGTTCTTC. This translates into CASSLDLIDEQFF.

In its sample, this clonotype was seen a few times. This chain joins TRBV6-5 and TRBJ1-2; maybe TRBD1 (5 bases). V was shortened by 1 base and J by 1 base, with 10 bases between the two germline ends. The length of the CDR3 is 15 residues. Germline V CDR1 and CDR2: MNHEY, SVGAGI. The CDR3 DNA reads TGTGCCAGCAGTTACTGGGCAGGGCTTAACTATGGCTACACCTTC. Translated: CASSYWAGLNYGYTF.

The table lists this clonotype with many counts. The rearrangement joins TRBV5-1 to TRBJ2-2; 8 bases line up with TRBD2. Germline CDR1 SGHRS, CDR2 YFSETQ. V was pared by 6 bases and J by 4 bases, with 8 bases of the junction left unmatched. The CDR3 is 15 residues long. Here the CDR3 reads CASNSLTSGTGELFF. CDR3 sequence (DNA): TGCGCCAGCAACTCACTTACTAGCGGCACCGGGGAGCTGTTTTTT.

This clonotype was detected a few times. The J gene is TRBJ1-2, the V gene TRBV6-1, with TRBD1 matching 7 bases. CDR1 and CDR2 (germline): MNHNS, SASEGT. Losses at the gene ends were 6 bases for V and 4 bases for J; bases not matched to a gene: 8. This CDR3 is built from 14 residues. The CDR3 sequence: CASRGQVPGYGYTF. The CDR3 DNA reads TGTGCCAGCAGAGGACAGGTCCCGGGCTATGGCTACACCTTC.

This clonotype showed up many times. The genes are TRBV6-2 or TRBV6-3 and TRBJ2-5; no firm D call. In germline, CDR1 is MNHEY, CDR2 SVGEGT. This CDR3 is built from 13 residues. The V end lost 4 bases, the J end lost 4 bases, and 10 bases lay between the germline ends. The CDR3 DNA is TGTGCCAGCAGTTTTAAGTTAAGAGAGACCCAGTACTTC. Protein sequence: CASSFKLRETQYF.

This clonotype was recorded a few times. J is TRBJ2-7 and V is TRBV5-1; D ambiguous. The CDR3 consists of 14 residues. Germline V gene data show CDR1 as SGHRS and CDR2 as YFSETQ. With 0 bases removed from V and 0 bases from J, the gap between germline ends came to 7 bases. The CDR3 region is CASSLATDSYEQYF. The CDR3 DNA sequence: TGCGCCAGCAGCTTGGCGACTGACTCCTACGAGCAGTACTTC.

Note on this clonotype: A much larger clone lies one base from this, so it may be a read error. The CDR3 protein is CASSLPARDNEQYF. CDR3 nucleotides: TGTGCCAGCAGCTTACCAGCCAGGGATAACGAGCAGTACTTC. The chain is built from TRBV7-8 and TRBJ2-7; tentative D call: TRBD1 (5 bases). CDR3 length: 14 residues. V was clipped by 2 bases and J by 5 bases, with 13 bases between them. The germline V gene has CDR1 SGHVS and CDR2 FQNEAQ.

Many counts were recorded for this clonotype. V is TRBV2 and J is TRBJ2-2, with 11 positions matching TRBD2. Trimming removed 6 bases from V and 1 base from J; junction bases left unmatched: 1. CDR1 is SNHLY and CDR2 is FYNNEI in the germline V gene. This CDR3 has 15 residues. The CDR3 coding sequence is TGTGCCAGCAGCGGACTAGCGGGGAACACCGGGGAGCTGTTTTTT. Its protein is CASSGLAGNTGELFF.

This clonotype was counted ten times or more. V usage is TRBV7-2 and J usage is TRBJ1-1; tentatively, D is TRBD1 (5 bases). The germline V gene has CDR1 SGHTA and CDR2 FQGNSA. V lost 5 bases, J lost 4 bases, and 14 bases lay in between. This CDR3 comprises 14 residues. CDR3 bases: TGTGCCAGCAGCCCCGGGGCCGCAAGCACTGAAGCTTTCTTT. Encoded protein: CASSPGAASTEAFF.

The sample holds many counts of this clonotype. This rearrangement joins TRBV7-9 to TRBJ2-3; D remains ambiguous. V lost 0 bases and J 0 bases, leaving 10 bases between the germline ends. There are 16 residues in the CDR3. Germline V lookup: CDR1 SEHNR, CDR2 FQNEAQ (reference sequence). CDR3 in amino acids: CASSLALRISTDTQYF. As DNA, the CDR3 is TGTGCCAGCAGCTTAGCGCTACGGATTAGCACAGATACGCAGTATTTT.

This clonotype was detected many times. The gene calls are TRBV11-2 and TRBJ1-4; D perhaps matches TRBD1 (5 bases). Germline CDR1 and CDR2: SGHAT and FQNNGV. The CDR3 has 14 residues. V was cut by 5 bases and J by 8 bases, with 15 bases left in between. The CDR3 nucleotides read TGTGCCAGCAGCCTGATCGTCGGGGGGGAAAAACTGTTTTTT. This sequence encodes CASSLIVGGEKLFF.

This clonotype was seen repeatedly, ten times or more. V and J are TRBV21-1 and TRBJ1-1. TRBV21-1 is recorded as a pseudogene. CDR3 length: 11 residues. The CDR3 bases are TGTGCCAGCAGGATAGGCGCTGAAGCTTTCTTT. Its translation: CASRIGAEAFF.